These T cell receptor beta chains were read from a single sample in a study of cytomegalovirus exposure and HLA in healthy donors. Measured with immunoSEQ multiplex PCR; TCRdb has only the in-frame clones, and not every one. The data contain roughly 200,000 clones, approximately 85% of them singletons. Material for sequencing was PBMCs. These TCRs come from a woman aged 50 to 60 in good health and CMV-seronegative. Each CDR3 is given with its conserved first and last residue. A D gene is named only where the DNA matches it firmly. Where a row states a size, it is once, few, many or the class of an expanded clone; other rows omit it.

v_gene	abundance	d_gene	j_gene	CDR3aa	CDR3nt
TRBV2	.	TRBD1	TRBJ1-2	CASREGQATPNYGYTF	TGTGCCAGCAGGGAGGGACAGGCGACTCCTAACTATGGCTACACCTTC
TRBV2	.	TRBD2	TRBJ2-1	CASSGRRGDDEQFF	TGTGCCAGCAGTGGTCGACGGGGGGACGATGAGCAGTTCTTC
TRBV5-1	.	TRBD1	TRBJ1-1	CASSLVQGATEAFF	TGCGCCAGCAGCTTGGTACAGGGGGCTACTGAAGCTTTCTTT
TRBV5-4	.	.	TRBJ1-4	CASSLRATNEKLFF	TGTGCCAGCAGCTTGAGAGCAACTAATGAAAAACTGTTTTTT
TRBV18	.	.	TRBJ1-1	CASSPPGARNTEAFF	TGTGCCAGCTCACCCCCAGGGGCGAGGAACACTGAAGCTTTCTTT
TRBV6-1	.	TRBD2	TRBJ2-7	CASSLYSGPSYEQYF	TGTGCCAGCAGTCTTTATAGCGGGCCATCCTACGAGCAGTACTTC
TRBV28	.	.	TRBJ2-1	CASSLDWAGSYNEQFF	TGTGCCAGCAGTTTAGATTGGGCAGGCTCCTACAATGAGCAGTTCTTC
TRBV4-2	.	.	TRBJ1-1	CASSQSRRGARSTEAFF	TGTGCCAGCAGCCAATCGCGTCGGGGGGCTCGTAGCACTGAAGCTTTCTTT
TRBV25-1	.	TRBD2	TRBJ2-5	CASSEYKLAGAWETQYF	TGTGCCAGCAGTGAATATAAATTGGCGGGAGCGTGGGAGACCCAGTACTTC
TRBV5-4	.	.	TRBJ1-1	CASSRGHNTEAFF	TGTGCCAGCAGCCGGGGACACAACACTGAAGCTTTCTTT
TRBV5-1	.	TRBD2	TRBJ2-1	CASSLGGTSAYNEQFF	TGCGCCAGCAGCTTGGGCGGGACTAGCGCCTACAATGAGCAGTTCTTC
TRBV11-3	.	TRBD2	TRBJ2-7	CASSLGGLAGVNEQYF	TGTGCCAGCAGCTTAGGGGGACTAGCGGGAGTGAACGAGCAGTACTTC
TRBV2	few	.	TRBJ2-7	CASSETPDSPNEQYF	TGTGCCAGCAGTGAAACCCCAGACAGTCCCAACGAGCAGTACTTC
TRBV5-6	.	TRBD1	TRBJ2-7	CASSLGRQGGYEQYF	TGTGCCAGCAGCTTGGGTAGACAGGGGGGCTACGAGCAGTACTTC
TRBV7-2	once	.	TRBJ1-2	CASSLGATLNYGYTF	TGTGCCAGCAGCTTAGGGGCGACCCTAAACTATGGCTACACCTTC
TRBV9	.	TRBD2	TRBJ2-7	CASSALAGRPYEQYF	TGTGCCAGCAGCGCACTAGCGGGAAGGCCCTACGAGCAGTACTTC
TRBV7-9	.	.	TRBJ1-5	CASSPGGGPSNQPQHF	TGTGCCAGCAGCCCTGGTGGAGGGCCTAGCAATCAGCCCCAGCATTTT
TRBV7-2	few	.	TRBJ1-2	CASTLGGASNYGYTF	TGTGCCAGCACCCTCGGAGGGGCCTCTAACTATGGCTACACCTTC
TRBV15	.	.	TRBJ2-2	CATSKTRNTGELFF	TGTGCCACCAGCAAAACTAGAAACACCGGGGAGCTGTTTTTT
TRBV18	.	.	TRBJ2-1	CASSRDSPGSYNEQFF	TGTGCCAGCTCACGCGACTCCCCGGGGTCCTACAATGAGCAGTTCTTC
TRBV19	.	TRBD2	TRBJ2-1	CASRSSGSSYNEQFF	TGTGCCAGTAGATCTAGCGGGAGCTCCTACAATGAGCAGTTCTTC
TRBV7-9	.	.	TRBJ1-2	CSSSLSGDGYTF	TGTTCCAGCAGCTTATCCGGGGATGGCTACACCTTC
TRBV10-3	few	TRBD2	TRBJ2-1	CAIADRTSGRMFEQFF	TGTGCCATCGCCGATCGGACTAGCGGGAGAATGTTTGAGCAGTTCTTC
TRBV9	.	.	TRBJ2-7	CASSAYDSPSYEQYF	TGTGCCAGCAGCGCCTACGACAGTCCCTCCTACGAGCAGTACTTC